A selection of T cell receptor beta chains follows, all from one sample in a study of control samples from healthy donors and cancer patients. Assay: immunoSEQ multiplex PCR; the TCRdb copy retains only in-frame clones and omits some. The data contain 35,000 to 45,000 clones, roughly 80% of them singletons. The sequenced sample was blood. The receptors were sampled from a man between 60 and 70 years old in good health. The CDR3 runs from the conserved cysteine through the conserved F or W. The order of the fields is J gene, clone size, CDR3 length, D gene, V gene, CDR3 DNA, CDR3 protein. The D gene is left open where the match is weak. Some rows have no size entry. The others give once, few or many, or a class for an expanded clone.

J gene: TRBJ2-2
clone size: -
CDR3 length: 18
D gene: -
V gene: TRBV7-9
CDR3 DNA: TGTGCCAGCAGCTTGTCCATCCGGGACGAGCGGAACACCGGGGAGCTGTTTTTT
CDR3 protein: CASSLSIRDERNTGELFF

J gene: TRBJ1-1
clone size: -
CDR3 length: 14
D gene: -
V gene: TRBV19
CDR3 DNA: TGTGCCAGTAGTATGGCCAGCTTGAACACTGAAGCTTTCTTT
CDR3 protein: CASSMASLNTEAFF

J gene: TRBJ2-5
clone size: -
CDR3 length: 15
D gene: TRBD1
V gene: TRBV5-1
CDR3 DNA: TGCGCCAGCAGCAGACGGACAGGGGTGGTGGAGACCCAGTACTTC
CDR3 protein: CASSRRTGVVETQYF

J gene: TRBJ2-1
clone size: once
CDR3 length: 12
D gene: -
V gene: TRBV7-9
CDR3 DNA: TGTGCCAGCAGCTTCAGGCACCAGGGAGGGTTCTTC
CDR3 protein: CASSFRHQGGFF

J gene: TRBJ1-2
clone size: -
CDR3 length: 13
D gene: -
V gene: TRBV28
CDR3 DNA: TGTGCCAGCAGCCCCGGACATCACTATGGCTACACCTTC
CDR3 protein: CASSPGHHYGYTF

J gene: TRBJ1-4
clone size: -
CDR3 length: 13
D gene: -
V gene: TRBV19
CDR3 DNA: TGTGCCAGTAGGACAGGCACTAATGAAAAACTGTTTTTT
CDR3 protein: CASRTGTNEKLFF

J gene: TRBJ1-1
clone size: -
CDR3 length: 14
D gene: -
V gene: TRBV4-3
CDR3 DNA: TGCGCCAGCAGCCAAGATAGGGTACAGCCTGAAGCTTTCTTT
CDR3 protein: CASSQDRVQPEAFF

J gene: TRBJ2-6
clone size: few
CDR3 length: 14
D gene: -
V gene: TRBV19
CDR3 DNA: TGTGCCAGTAGAGATCCATCTGGGGCCAACGTCCTGACTTTC
CDR3 protein: CASRDPSGANVLTF

J gene: TRBJ2-2
clone size: once
CDR3 length: 17
D gene: -
V gene: TRBV5-5
CDR3 DNA: TGTGCCAGCAGCTTGGTTCCGGTCAGGGTAGGCACCGGGGAGCTGTTTTTT
CDR3 protein: CASSLVPVRVGTGELFF

J gene: TRBJ2-7
clone size: -
CDR3 length: 16
D gene: -
V gene: TRBV27
CDR3 DNA: TGTGCCAGCAGTTTATCGGCCGGGACCGTGGCCTACGAGCAGTACTTC
CDR3 protein: CASSLSAGTVAYEQYF

J gene: TRBJ1-4
clone size: -
CDR3 length: 13
D gene: -
V gene: TRBV6-5
CDR3 DNA: TGTGCCAGCAAGCCCGTATCCGTGGAAAAACTGTTTTTT
CDR3 protein: CASKPVSVEKLFF

J gene: TRBJ2-7
clone size: -
CDR3 length: 14
D gene: -
V gene: TRBV30
CDR3 DNA: TGTGCCTGGAGTGAACAGGCCTATTCCTACGAGCAGTACTTC
CDR3 protein: CAWSEQAYSYEQYF

J gene: TRBJ1-5
clone size: -
CDR3 length: 14
D gene: -
V gene: TRBV19
CDR3 DNA: TGTGCCAGTAGTATAGTATCTAGCAATCAGCCCCAGCATTTT
CDR3 protein: CASSIVSSNQPQHF

J gene: TRBJ2-7
clone size: -
CDR3 length: 15
D gene: -
V gene: TRBV21-1
CDR3 DNA: TGTGCCAGCAGCAAAGTACTAGATGGGGGCTACGAGCAGTACTTC
CDR3 protein: CASSKVLDGGYEQYF

J gene: TRBJ1-1
clone size: -
CDR3 length: 14
D gene: -
V gene: TRBV2
CDR3 DNA: TGTGCCACCACAAAGGCCGTACAGAACACTGAAGCTTTCTTT
CDR3 protein: CATTKAVQNTEAFF

J gene: TRBJ1-1
clone size: -
CDR3 length: 12
D gene: -
V gene: TRBV27
CDR3 DNA: TGTGCCAGCAGTACGGGCCGTGCTGAAGCTTTCTTT
CDR3 protein: CASSTGRAEAFF

J gene: TRBJ1-1
clone size: -
CDR3 length: 15
D gene: -
V gene: TRBV6-5
CDR3 DNA: TGTGCCAGCAGGAGTATGGGAGGGGCTACCACTGAAGCTTTCTTT
CDR3 protein: CASRSMGGATTEAFF

J gene: TRBJ2-5
clone size: -
CDR3 length: 18
D gene: -
V gene: TRBV10-1
CDR3 DNA: TGCGCCAGCAGTGAGGGGAGGTGGTCGCGGGTGGCCACGGAGACCCAGTACTTC
CDR3 protein: CASSEGRWSRVATETQYF

J gene: TRBJ2-7
clone size: few
CDR3 length: 15
D gene: TRBD1
V gene: TRBV19
CDR3 DNA: TGTGCCAGTAGTCCGCGACAGGGGGCTAAGTACGAGCAGTACTTC
CDR3 protein: CASSPRQGAKYEQYF

J gene: TRBJ2-4
clone size: -
CDR3 length: 13
D gene: -
V gene: TRBV5-1
CDR3 DNA: TGCGCCAGCAGCTTGCGGCTAGGGAACATTCAGTACTTC
CDR3 protein: CASSLRLGNIQYF

J gene: TRBJ1-1
clone size: -
CDR3 length: 12
D gene: -
V gene: TRBV29-1
CDR3 DNA: TGCAGCGTTGGGCCGAGGTGGGGAGAAGCTTTCTTT
CDR3 protein: CSVGPRWGEAFF

J gene: TRBJ1-2
clone size: -
CDR3 length: 14
D gene: -
V gene: TRBV3-1/TRBV3-2
CDR3 DNA: TGTGCCAGCAGCCAAACCCGGGACAACTATGGCTACACCTTC
CDR3 protein: CASSQTRDNYGYTF

J gene: TRBJ1-2
clone size: -
CDR3 length: 16
D gene: TRBD1
V gene: TRBV4-2
CDR3 DNA: TGTGCCAGCAGCCAAGTTGGGGAGGGGGCCCTAGGTGGCTACACCTTC
CDR3 protein: CASSQVGEGALGGYTF